This TCR beta chain was profiled in a study of blood T cell repertoires in COVID-19. The table came from immunoSEQ multiplex PCR; TCRdb's copy has only in-frame clones and leaves some out. The table lists 250,000 to 400,000 clones, roughly nine tenths of them singletons. The CDR3 contains 15 residues. V gave up 6 bases and J gave up 0 bases; unmatched junction bases: 2. The V gene's germline CDR1 is SNHLY and CDR2 FYNNEI. Participant age was roughly 18 to 89 years, and participants resided in about 25 US areas. This receptor was identified in a man aged 55-75 years who had recovered from COVID-19. Sequencing was done on a sample of PBMCs or T cells enriched from blood (not recorded which). The J gene is TRBJ1-1, the V gene TRBV2; the match to TRBD1 covers 12 bases. The CDR3, as DNA: TGTGCCAGCAGGGGACAGGGGGCCATGAACACTGAAGCTTTCTTT. This encodes CASRGQGAMNTEAFF.